This entry features one T cell receptor (beta chain) sequence. Its antigen is not known. The entry originates in a study of T cell repertoires in cytomegalovirus infection. As for the study in general: Use of recently identified HLA-C-restricted and well-studied HLA-B-restricted CMV epitopes was part of the study.

Germline assignment: CDR1 DFQATT and CDR2 SNEGSKA (reference sequence). The CDR3 totals 14 residues. TCRdb re-called the reads through MiXCR, storing one row per CDR3 protein. Of a few hundred thousand distinct CDR3 sequences detected, 42% appear once; the ten largest clones hold 35% to 50%. Sequences were derived from cultured PBMCs, sampled from culture after CMV antigen stimulation. The TCR sequence derives from a human donor in good health (CMV status not recorded). Some clones in this sample may be carry-over from other donors' samples. The chain has TRBV20-1 and TRBJ2-5, with D tentatively TRBD1 or TRBD2 (5 bases each). CDR3 DNA: TGCAGCTCCGTGGGGGTTGGGGTCGAAGAGACCCAGTACTTC. Amino acids: CSSVGVGVEETQYF.